This TCR beta chain stems from a study of PD-1 blockade in mismatch repair-deficient tumors. As for the study in general: Enrolled about 2012-2016, patients had progressing, pretreated mismatch repair-deficient cancers of around twelve types.

TCR sequencing covered a few patients who responded to pembrolizumab. Method: immunoSEQ multiplex PCR; TCRdb's copy keeps in-frame clones and lacks some. The sample shows 45,000 to 60,000 clones, 78% of them seen only once. The sequence derives from an adult with mismatch repair-deficient cancer. The input for sequencing was peripheral blood, taken 4 weeks after starting pembrolizumab.

The CDR3 sequence: CAWSAWTSGRGGELFF. CDR3 nucleotides: TGTGCCTGGAGTGCCTGGACTAGCGGGAGAGGCGGGGAGCTGTTTTTT. The rearrangement uses TRBV30 and TRBJ2-2; 13 nucleotides agree with TRBD2. With V trimmed by 1 base and J by 7 bases, 6 bases remained unmatched. The germline gives CDR1 GTSNPN, CDR2 SVGIG (reference sequence). The CDR3 contains 16 residues.